This T cell receptor beta chain was found in a study of control samples from healthy donors and cancer patients. Sequencing was performed with immunoSEQ multiplex PCR; in TCRdb, only in-frame clones are kept and a portion is missing. The profile shows over 150,000 clones, just over 90% of them singletons. V was cut by 3 bases and J by 0 bases, with 11 bases left in between. Germline V CDR1 and CDR2: DFQATT, SNEGSKA (reference sequence). The CDR3 has 14 residues. V is TRBV20-1 and J is TRBJ1-1; D uncertain. This sequence was found in a man in his thirties or forties in good health. The sequenced material came from blood. The CDR3 bases are TGCAGTGCTAGTCTTGGTTTTTTGAACACTGAAGCTTTCTTT. This codes for CSASLGFLNTEAFF.